These 7 T cell receptor beta chains were all obtained from the same sample, sequenced in a study of Graves' ophthalmopathy and Graves' hyperthyroidism. Amplification of the TCR beta CDR3 regions used RNA transcripts (as template). First-round RT-PCR employed HTBI primers, with a second-round multiplex PCR after it. TCRdb analysed the multiplex PCR reads with MiXCR anew, one entry per CDR3 protein. This repertoire shows 150,000 to 200,000 distinct CDR3 sequences, 35% to 50% found once; its top ten account for roughly 8.9%. Sequenced material: peripheral blood. Receptors originate from a man under 40 with Graves' ophthalmopathy.

This clonotype was counted ten times or more. The genes are TRBV2 and TRBJ2-7; D remains ambiguous. The CDR3 length is 13 residues. Trimming took off 7 bases at V and 4 bases at J, with 14 bases between the two ends. Per the germline V gene, CDR1 is SNHLY and CDR2 is FYNNEI. The CDR3 DNA reads TGTGCCAGCAAGGGCTCCAACCGGTACGAGCAGTACTTC. Translated: CASKGSNRYEQYF. The full variable domain, rest sourced from reference TRBV2 and TRBJ2-7, is EPEVTQTPSHQVTQMGQEVILRCVPISNHLYFYWYRQILGQKVEFLVSFYNNEISEKSEIFDDQFSVERPDGSNFTLKIRSTKLEDSAMYFCASKGSNRYEQYFGPGTRLTVT.

The sample holds many counts of this clonotype. The CDR3 nucleotides are TGCGCCAGCAGCTTCGCAACAACACCCTACGAGCAGTACTTC. Encoded protein: CASSFATTPYEQYF. The rearrangement uses TRBV5-1 and TRBJ2-7; no firm D call. Between the trimmed V and J ends, which lost 2 bases and 2 bases, there was a span of 11 bases. Germline CDR1 reads SGHRS; CDR2 reads YFSETQ. The CDR3 runs 14 residues.

The V gene is TRBV28, the J gene TRBJ2-5, with 8 bases that match TRBD2. Germline CDR1 reads MDHEN; CDR2 reads SYDVKM. This CDR3 spans 14 amino acids. Trimming took 2 bases from V and 4 from J; bases not matched to a gene: 3. The CDR3 DNA follows: TGTGCCAGCAGTTTAATCGGGAGGGGAGAGACCCAGTACTTC. Translation gives CASSLIGRGETQYF.

V gene TRBV27 combines with J gene TRBJ1-3; a weak D match, TRBD1 (5 bases). CDR1 MNHEY and CDR2 SMNVEV come from the germline V gene (reference sequence). Between the trimmed V and J ends, which lost 6 bases and 2 bases, there was a span of 11 bases. CDR3 length: 14 residues. CDR3 sequence reads: CASSPLGAGNTIYF. The CDR3 DNA reads TGTGCCAGCAGCCCACTGGGGGCTGGAAACACCATATATTTT.

This clonotype has a count of ten or more. This chain uses TRBV11-3 with TRBJ1-1, with D possibly TRBD1 on 5 matching bases. This CDR3 has 13 residues. The V end was cut by 1 base, the J end by 6 bases, with 9 bases between. Per germline, CDR1 SGHNT and CDR2 YENEEA. CDR3 protein: CASSLGGDAEAFF. The CDR3 DNA reads as TGTGCCAGCAGCTTAGGGGGGGACGCTGAAGCTTTCTTT.

The table lists this clonotype with many counts. This chain uses TRBV5-4 with TRBJ1-2; a possible D gene is TRBD1 (5 bases). Between the trimmed V and J ends, which lost 4 bases and 4 bases, there was a span of 14 bases. The CDR3 consists of 14 residues. The germline gives CDR1 SGHNT, CDR2 YYREEE (reference sequence). CDR3 sequence reads: CASSPDKGLYGYTF. In DNA form, the CDR3 reads TGTGCCAGCAGCCCGGACAAGGGGCTCTATGGCTACACCTTC.

This clonotype has a handful of counts. The V and J genes are TRBV19 and TRBJ1-1, with 12 positions matching TRBD1. CDR1 and CDR2 (germline): LNHDA, SQIVND (reference sequence). Trimming removed 5 bases from V and 1 base from J; junction bases left unmatched: 5. The CDR3 runs to 16 residues. The CDR3 loop is CASSPRDRGPNTEAFF. The CDR3 bases are TGTGCCAGTAGTCCCCGGGACAGGGGGCCGAACACTGAAGCTTTCTTT.